Below are 18 T cell receptor beta chains sequenced from a single sample in a study of shared clonotypes between healthy human individuals. CD45RO-negative, CCR7-selected cells formed the naive CD8 fraction, which excluded terminally differentiated effector memory CD45RA+ cells. Method: immunoSEQ multiplex PCR; TCRdb's copy keeps in-frame clones and lacks some. The sample holds about 2.1 million clones, around 93% seen once. Sequences were obtained from naive CD8+ T cells from PBMCs. The receptors here all came from a man younger than 35 in good health. Some clones in this sample may be carry-over from other donors' samples.

The chain links TRBV28 to TRBJ1-1; TRBD1 matches 7 bases. This CDR3 comprises 14 residues. The ends lost 6 bases at V and 0 bases at J; junction bases unmatched: 4. The germline CDR1 and CDR2 sequences are MDHEN and SYDVKM. CDR3 region: CASSRDSLNTEAFF. The CDR3 DNA sequence: TGTGCCAGCAGCCGGGACAGCCTGAACACTGAAGCTTTCTTT.

This clone is a singleton in its sample. Other DNA sequences within the sample encode an identical CDR3. The rearrangement uses TRBV27 and TRBJ2-1, with a weak D call TRBD2 (6 bases). Germline V lookup: CDR1 MNHEY, CDR2 SMNVEV (reference sequence). This CDR3 is built from 15 residues. V gave up 2 bases and J gave up 4 bases, with 12 bases separating them. The CDR3 DNA sequence: TGTGCCAGCAGTTTAAGCGGGCCAAGGTACAATGAGCAGTTCTTC. Its translation is CASSLSGPRYNEQFF.

This clone occurred once. The rearrangement uses TRBV9 and TRBJ2-7; TRBD2 aligns across 7 bases. V was pared by 7 bases and J by 6 bases, with 7 bases of the junction left unmatched. Per germline, CDR1 SGDLS and CDR2 YYNGEE. The CDR3 totals 12 residues. The CDR3 sequence is CASGPGGGEQYF. Written as DNA, the CDR3 is TGTGCCAGCGGCCCGGGGGGAGGCGAGCAGTACTTC.

In this sample, this clone turned up once. Other nucleotide sequences in the sample specify the same CDR3. This chain links TRBV7-3 with TRBJ2-7, with 7 bases matching TRBD2. This CDR3 contains 12 residues. Germline CDR1 and CDR2: SGHTA and FQGTGA. Germline trimming cut 3 bases from V and 7 bases from J; bases unmatched to any gene: 3. The CDR3 here is CASSLRGGEQYF. CDR3 DNA sequence: TGTGCCAGCAGCTTGAGGGGAGGGGAGCAGTACTTC.

CDR3 nucleotides: TGTGCCAGCAGTGAAAGGTCGCACAGCTTGAACACTGAAGCTTTCTTT. It codes for CASSERSHSLNTEAFF. The chain joins TRBV2 to TRBJ1-1, with D unclear. Germline CDR1 SNHLY, CDR2 FYNNEI. This CDR3 spans 16 amino acids. The V and J ends lost 2 bases and 0 bases respectively, with 13 bases between them.

The CDR3 coding sequence is TGTGCCAGCAGTCCCCTCGGGGAACGCGAGCAGTACTTC. Its translation is CASSPLGEREQYF. The chain uses TRBV9 and TRBJ2-7; D possibly corresponds to TRBD2 (5 bases). In germline, CDR1 is SGDLS, CDR2 YYNGEE. V was cut by 5 bases and J by 6 bases, with 15 bases left in between. This CDR3 has 13 amino acids.

This clone was seen a few times. V gene TRBV7-3 combines with J gene TRBJ1-1, with D tentatively TRBD1 (5 bases). CDR1 is SGHTA and CDR2 is FQGTGA in the germline V gene. The CDR3 spans 14 residues. V lost 3 bases to trimming and J lost 0 bases, with 8 bases between them. The CDR3 DNA reads TGTGCCAGCAGCTTGGGACCGATGAACACTGAAGCTTTCTTT. It specifies CASSLGPMNTEAFF. The variable domain in full, completed from reference TRBV7-3 and TRBJ1-1, reads GAGVSQTPSNKVTEKGKYVELRCDPISGHTALYWYRQSLGQGPEFLIYFQGTGAADDSGLPNDRFFAVRPEGSVSTLKIQRTERGDSAVYLCASSLGPMNTEAFFGQGTRLTVV.

The chain has TRBV28 and TRBJ1-1; D unclear. Germline values: CDR1 MDHEN, CDR2 SYDVKM. The CDR3 covers 13 residues. With 5 bases removed from V and 1 base from J, the gap between germline ends came to 8 bases. CDR3 in DNA: TGTGCCAGCAGTCCCCGTTGGAACACTGAAGCTTTCTTT. This gives the protein CASSPRWNTEAFF. Based on the CDR3 plus reference TRBV28 and TRBJ1-1, the full variable domain is DVKVTQSSRYLVKRTGEKVFLECVQDMDHENMFWYRQDPGLGLRLIYFSYDVKMKEKGDIPEGYSVSREKKERFSLILESASTNQTSMYLCASSPRWNTEAFFGQGTRLTVV.

CDR3 loop: CASSHRGHSNTGELFF. The CDR3, as DNA: TGTGCCAGCAGCCACCGGGGACACTCGAACACCGGGGAGCTGTTTTTT. The gene calls are TRBV7-9 and TRBJ2-2; a weak D match, TRBD1 (6 bases). The CDR3 is 16 residues long. The V end lost 5 bases, the J end lost 0 bases, and 13 bases lay between the germline ends. Germline values: CDR1 SEHNR, CDR2 FQNEAQ (reference sequence). The full variable domain, completed using reference TRBV7-9 and TRBJ2-2, is DTGVSQNPRHKITKRGQNVTFRCDPISEHNRLYWYRQTLGQGPEFLTYFQNEAQLEKSRLLSDRFSAERPKGSFSTLEIQRTEQGDSAMYLCASSHRGHSNTGELFFGEGSRLTVL.

The chain has TRBV28 and TRBJ2-7, with D tentatively TRBD2 (6 bases). This CDR3 comprises 14 residues. Germline-derived CDR1 and CDR2 are MDHEN and SYDVKM. Trimming removed 3 bases from V and 3 bases from J, with 12 bases in between. CDR3 amino acids: CASSFGGTGYEQYF. CDR3 DNA: TGTGCCAGCAGTTTTGGGGGGACGGGCTACGAGCAGTACTTC.

This CDR3 reads CATSSSNYYGYTF. The CDR3 nucleotides are TGTGCCACCAGCAGCTCAAACTATTATGGCTACACCTTC. The chain links TRBV15 to TRBJ1-2, with D unclear. Between the trimmed V and J ends, which lost 3 bases and 5 bases, there was a span of 10 bases. The CDR3 runs 13 residues. Germline loops: CDR1 LNHNV, CDR2 YYDKDF (reference sequence). Supplemented by reference TRBV15 and TRBJ1-2, the full variable domain reads DAMVIQNPRYQVTQFGKPVTLSCSQTLNHNVMYWYQQKSSQAPKLLFHYYDKDFNNEADTPDNFQSRRPNTSFCFLDIRSPGLGDTAMYLCATSSSNYYGYTFGSGTRLTVV.

This chain links TRBV11-2 with TRBJ2-5; D is perhaps TRBD1 (7 bases). The V and J ends lost 5 bases and 1 base respectively, with 17 bases between them. Germline CDR1 reads SGHAT; CDR2 reads FQNNGV. The CDR3 length is 16 residues. CDR3 loop: CASSAGTANIQETQYF. CDR3 in DNA: TGTGCCAGCAGCGCGGGGACAGCTAATATCCAAGAGACCCAGTACTTC.

The CDR3 loop reads CASSPPASNEQFF. The CDR3 nucleotides read TGTGCCAGCAGCCCCCCGGCTTCCAATGAGCAGTTCTTC. The genes are TRBV5-6 and TRBJ2-1; no reliable D call. Trimming stripped 4 bases from V and 6 bases from J, with 11 bases between. The CDR3 runs 13 residues. The germline V gene encodes CDR1 SGHDT and CDR2 YYEEEE.

The V gene is TRBV27, the J gene TRBJ2-7; D is unclear. Germline CDR1 reads MNHEY; CDR2 reads SMNVEV (reference sequence). The CDR3 extends over 14 amino acids. With 3 bases removed from V and 5 bases from J, the gap between germline ends came to 14 bases. The CDR3 sequence: CASSFRGFANEQYF. In nucleotides, the CDR3 is TGTGCCAGCAGTTTTCGCGGTTTCGCGAACGAGCAGTACTTC.

This chain uses TRBV5-1 with TRBJ2-7; 9 nucleotides align to TRBD1. V lost 4 bases, J lost 4 bases, and 12 bases stayed unmatched. Germline V gives CDR1 SGHRS, CDR2 YFSETQ. The CDR3 has 16 residues. The CDR3 DNA is TGCGCCAGCAGCACCCTTGGGCGGACAGGGGTATACGAGCAGTACTTC. It codes for CASSTLGRTGVYEQYF.

Only a few counts were recorded for this clone. The V gene is TRBV5-1, the J gene TRBJ1-1; maybe TRBD1 (5 bases). The CDR3 loop spans 15 amino acids. V dropped 0 bases and J dropped 0 bases, with 9 bases sitting between them. Germline V gene lookup returns CDR1 SGHRS and CDR2 YFSETQ. Written as DNA, the CDR3 is TGCGCCAGCAGCTTGGGACAGAGCATGAACACTGAAGCTTTCTTT. Translating gives CASSLGQSMNTEAFF.

This sequence joins TRBV27 and TRBJ1-2; D may be TRBD1 (5 bases). The CDR3 extends over 13 amino acids. Deletions cut 0 bases from V and 8 bases from J, with 10 bases between. In germline, CDR1 is MNHEY, CDR2 SMNVEV (reference sequence). The CDR3 bases are TGTGCCAGCAGTTTATCTCCAGGGAAGGGCTACACCTTC. The encoded protein is CASSLSPGKGYTF.

CDR3 sequence: CASREGKGTGYGYTF. The CDR3 DNA follows: TGTGCCAGCAGGGAGGGCAAGGGAACGGGTTATGGCTACACCTTC. The rearrangement uses TRBV2 and TRBJ1-2; no reliable D call. Germline CDR1 is SNHLY and CDR2 is FYNNEI. CDR3 length equals 15 residues. V was pared by 6 bases and J by 5 bases, with 19 bases between.